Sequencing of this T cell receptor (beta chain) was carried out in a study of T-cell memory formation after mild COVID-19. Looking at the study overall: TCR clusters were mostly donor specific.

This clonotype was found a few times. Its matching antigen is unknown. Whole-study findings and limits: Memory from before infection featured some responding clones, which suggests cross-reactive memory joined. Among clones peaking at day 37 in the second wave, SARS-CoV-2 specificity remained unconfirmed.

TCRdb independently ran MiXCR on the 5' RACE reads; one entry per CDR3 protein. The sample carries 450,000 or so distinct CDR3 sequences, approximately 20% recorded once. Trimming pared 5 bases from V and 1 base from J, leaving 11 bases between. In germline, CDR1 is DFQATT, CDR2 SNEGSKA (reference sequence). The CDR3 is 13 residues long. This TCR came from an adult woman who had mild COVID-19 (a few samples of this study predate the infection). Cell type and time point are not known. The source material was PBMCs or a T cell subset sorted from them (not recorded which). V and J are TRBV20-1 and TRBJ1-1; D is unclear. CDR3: CSAPGLANTEAFF. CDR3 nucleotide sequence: TGCAGTGCTCCCGGACTAGCGAACACTGAAGCTTTCTTT.